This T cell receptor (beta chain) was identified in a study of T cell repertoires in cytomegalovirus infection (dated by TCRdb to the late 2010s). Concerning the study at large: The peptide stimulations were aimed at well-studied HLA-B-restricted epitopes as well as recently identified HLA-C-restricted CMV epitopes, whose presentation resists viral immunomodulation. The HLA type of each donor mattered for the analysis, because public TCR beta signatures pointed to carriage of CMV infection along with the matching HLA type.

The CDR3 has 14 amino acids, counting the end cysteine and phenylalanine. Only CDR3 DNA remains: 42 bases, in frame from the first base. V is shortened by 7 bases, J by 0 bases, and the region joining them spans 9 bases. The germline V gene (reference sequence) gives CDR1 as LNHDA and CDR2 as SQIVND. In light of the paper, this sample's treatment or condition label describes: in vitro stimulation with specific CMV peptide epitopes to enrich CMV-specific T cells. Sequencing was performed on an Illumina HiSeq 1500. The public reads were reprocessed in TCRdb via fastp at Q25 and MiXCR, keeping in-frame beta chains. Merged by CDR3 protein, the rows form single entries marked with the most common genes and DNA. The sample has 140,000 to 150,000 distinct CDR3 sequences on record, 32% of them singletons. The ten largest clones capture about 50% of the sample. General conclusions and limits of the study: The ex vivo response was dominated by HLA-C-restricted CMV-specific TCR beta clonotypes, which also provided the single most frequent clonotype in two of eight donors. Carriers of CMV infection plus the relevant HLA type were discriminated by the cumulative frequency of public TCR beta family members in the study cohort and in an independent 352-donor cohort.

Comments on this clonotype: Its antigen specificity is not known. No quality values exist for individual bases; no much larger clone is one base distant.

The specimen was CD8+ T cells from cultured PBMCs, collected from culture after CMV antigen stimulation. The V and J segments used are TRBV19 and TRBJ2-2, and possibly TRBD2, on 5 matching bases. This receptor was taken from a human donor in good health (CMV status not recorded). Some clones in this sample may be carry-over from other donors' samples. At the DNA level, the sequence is TGTGCCAGTACAAGAGGGCCGAACACCGGGGAGCTGTTTTTT. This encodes CASTRGPNTGELFF.